Shown below are 9 T cell receptor beta chains from a single sample sequenced in a study of T cell changes during pregnancy in multiple sclerosis. Sequencing used immunoSEQ multiplex PCR; TCRdb keeps in-frame clones, though not all of them. Among tens of thousands of clones listed, around nine tenths were seen once. The specimen was CD4+ T cells from peripheral blood mononuclear cells, collected in the first trimester of pregnancy. Every receptor here comes from a female donor in good health, enrolled as a control in a pregnancy study.

The J gene is TRBJ2-3, the V gene TRBV10-3, with a possible D match to TRBD2 (6 bases). The V end lost 3 bases, the J end lost 3 bases, and 7 bases lay between the germline ends. Germline CDR1 reads ENHRY; CDR2 reads SYGVKD. This CDR3 is built from 13 residues. The CDR3 reads CAISDGGTDTQYF. Here the CDR3 DNA reads TGTGCCATCAGTGATGGGGGGACAGATACGCAGTATTTT.

The V call is TRBV27, the J call TRBJ1-2; 7 bases agree with TRBD1. The CDR3 loop spans 18 amino acids. After removal of 3 bases from V and 6 bases from J, the junction contained 19 bases not matched to a gene. CDR1 is MNHEY, CDR2 SMNVEV, per germline (reference sequence). CDR3 DNA sequence: TGTGCCAGCAGTTTCGGAGGGAGCACCGCAGGGGGTGCGAATGGCTACACCTTC. This codes for CASSFGGSTAGGANGYTF.

J is TRBJ1-6 and V is TRBV19; 10 bases line up with TRBD1. This CDR3 is 14 amino acids long. J gave up 8 bases and V 6 bases, and 4 bases lay outside the gene matches. Per the germline V gene, CDR1 is LNHDA and CDR2 is SQIVND (reference sequence). The CDR3 here is CASSPGTGDSPLHF. CDR3 sequence (DNA): TGTGCCAGTAGCCCCGGGACAGGGGATTCACCCCTCCACTTT.

This sequence joins TRBV30 and TRBJ2-1; no clear D. The germline V and J ends were trimmed by 7 bases and 7 bases, with 14 bases remaining between them. The germline CDR1 and CDR2 sequences are GTSNPN and SVGIG (reference sequence). The CDR3 is made up of 12 amino acids. As DNA, the CDR3 is TGTGCCTTTTCCTCACTCTTTAATGAGCAGTTCTTC. This gives the protein CAFSSLFNEQFF.

This clone was detected only once. This chain connects TRBV9 to TRBJ2-7, with 10 bases matching TRBD1. Germline CDR1 SGDLS, CDR2 YYNGEE. The CDR3 has 13 residues. The J segment lost 6 bases and the V segment lost 4 bases, leaving 4 bases of the junction unmatched. The CDR3 nucleotides are TGTGCCAGCAGCCTGACAGGGGGCATCGAGCAGTACTTC. This encodes CASSLTGGIEQYF.

The chain joins TRBV19 to TRBJ1-4, with 9 positions matching TRBD1. CDR1 LNHDA and CDR2 SQIVND come from the germline V gene (reference sequence). Trimming at V came to 4 bases and at J to 6 bases, leaving 3 bases not matched to a gene. The CDR3 totals 14 residues. In DNA form, the CDR3 reads TGTGCCAGTAGTAACAGGGGGCCAGATGAAAAACTGTTTTTT. Protein product: CASSNRGPDEKLFF. Filled out from reference TRBV19 and TRBJ1-4, the complete variable domain reads DGGITQSPKYLFRKEGQNVTLSCEQNLNHDAMYWYRQDPGQGLRLIYYSQIVNDFQKGDIAEGYSVSREKKESFPLTVTSAQKNPTAFYLCASSNRGPDEKLFFGSGTQLSVL.

This clone occurred once. This sample includes further DNA sequences coding for the same CDR3. The chain couples TRBV7-9 to TRBJ1-1; 8 bases agree with TRBD1. V was clipped by 4 bases and J by 3 bases; unmatched bases: 1. The V gene's germline CDR1 is SEHNR and CDR2 FQNEAQ (reference sequence). There are 13 residues in the CDR3. CDR3 sequence (DNA): TGTGCCAGCAGCTCACAGGGGGACACTGAAGCTTTCTTT. Residues: CASSSQGDTEAFF. Full variable domain (outside the CDR3, taken from reference TRBV7-9 and TRBJ1-1): DTGVSQNPRHKITKRGQNVTFRCDPISEHNRLYWYRQTLGQGPEFLTYFQNEAQLEKSRLLSDRFSAERPKGSFSTLEIQRTEQGDSAMYLCASSSQGDTEAFFGQGTRLTVV.

The V gene is TRBV5-6, the J gene TRBJ1-1; 9 bases map to TRBD1. J was trimmed by 1 base and V by 5 bases; bases with no gene match: 3. Looked up from germline, CDR1 is SGHDT and CDR2 is YYEEEE. The CDR3 sequence is 14 residues long. The CDR3 DNA reads TGTGCCAGCAGATACAGGGGGCGGAACACTGAAGCTTTCTTT. This sequence encodes CASRYRGRNTEAFF.

In DNA, the CDR3 is TGCGCCAGCAGCCAAGATAGGGACAAACCAGGAGCTTTCTTT. Protein sequence: CASSQDRDKPGAFF. V usage is TRBV4-3 and J usage is TRBJ1-1, with D perhaps matching TRBD1 (6 bases). Per the germline V gene, CDR1 is LGHNA and CDR2 is YSLEER. Between the trimmed V and J ends, which lost 0 bases and 10 bases, there was a span of 15 bases. The CDR3 runs 14 residues.